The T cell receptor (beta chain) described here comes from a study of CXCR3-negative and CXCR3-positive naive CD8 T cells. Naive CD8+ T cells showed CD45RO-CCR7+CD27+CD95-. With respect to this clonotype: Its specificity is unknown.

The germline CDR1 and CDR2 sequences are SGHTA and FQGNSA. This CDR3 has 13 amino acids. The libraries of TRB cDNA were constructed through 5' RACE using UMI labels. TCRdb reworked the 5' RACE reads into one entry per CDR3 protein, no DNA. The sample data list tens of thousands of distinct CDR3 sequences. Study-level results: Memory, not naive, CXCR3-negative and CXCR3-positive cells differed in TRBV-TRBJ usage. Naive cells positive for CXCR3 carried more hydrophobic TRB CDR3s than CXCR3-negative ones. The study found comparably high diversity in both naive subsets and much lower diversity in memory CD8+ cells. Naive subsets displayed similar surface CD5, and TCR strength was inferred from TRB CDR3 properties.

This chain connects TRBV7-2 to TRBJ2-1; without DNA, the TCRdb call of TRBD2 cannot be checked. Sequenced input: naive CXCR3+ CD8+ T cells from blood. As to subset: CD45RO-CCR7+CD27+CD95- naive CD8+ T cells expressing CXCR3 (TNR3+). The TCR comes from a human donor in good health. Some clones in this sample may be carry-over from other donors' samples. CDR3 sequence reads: CASSSYSGGEQFF.